This TCR beta chain is drawn from a study of T cells in women clearing cervical HPV infection. Study at large: Case blood was drawn when the lesion was first found; control blood after infection became undetectable.

Whole-study findings and limits: It is unknown whether associations predate infection; no effector/memory or HPV-specific sorting.

immunoSEQ multiplex PCR used an average of about 1.3 ug genomic DNA. Generated by immunoSEQ multiplex PCR, the TCRdb table keeps only in-frame clones and is missing some. The table for this sample gives approximately 49,000 clones. V lost 0 bases and J lost 4; bases outside the gene matches: 6. CDR1 is SQVTM, CDR2 ANQGSEA, per germline. CDR3 length: 15 amino acids. Points on this clone: Its antigen remains unidentified. The read is 3 residues too short to cover the CDR3 end, so that end is filled in from the germline J gene.

This sequence joins TRBV29-1 and TRBJ2-4, with 7 bases that match TRBD1. The TCR comes from a woman between 18 and 70 years old with a cervical HPV16 infection that either progressed to CIN3+ or cleared (not recorded which). Sequenced: blood buffy coat. This CDR3 is CSVEDPDRLKNIQYF. Partial CDR3 DNA: TGCAGCGTTGAAGATCCGGACAGGCTAAAAAACATT.